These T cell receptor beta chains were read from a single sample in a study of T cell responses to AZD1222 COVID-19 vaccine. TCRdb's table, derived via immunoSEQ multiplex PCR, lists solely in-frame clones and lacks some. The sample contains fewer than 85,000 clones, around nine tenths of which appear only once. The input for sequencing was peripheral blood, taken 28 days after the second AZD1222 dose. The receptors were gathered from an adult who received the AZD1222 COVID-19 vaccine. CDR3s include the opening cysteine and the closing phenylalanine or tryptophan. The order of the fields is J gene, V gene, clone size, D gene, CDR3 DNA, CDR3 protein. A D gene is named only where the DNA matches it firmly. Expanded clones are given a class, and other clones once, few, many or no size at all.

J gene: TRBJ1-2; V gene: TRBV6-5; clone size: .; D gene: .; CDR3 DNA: TGTGCCAGCACTCGGCAGGGCAGTGCTGCTGGCTACACCTTC; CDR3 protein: CASTRQGSAAGYTF
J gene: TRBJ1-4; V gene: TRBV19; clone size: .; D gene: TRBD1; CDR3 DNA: TGTGCCAGTAGTAGTCGGACAGGGGATAATGAAAAACTGTTTTTT; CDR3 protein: CASSSRTGDNEKLFF
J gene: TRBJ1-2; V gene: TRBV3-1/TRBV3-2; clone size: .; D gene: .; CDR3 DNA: TGTGCCAGCAGCCAGGGGACCTATGGCTACACCTTC; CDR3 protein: CASSQGTYGYTF
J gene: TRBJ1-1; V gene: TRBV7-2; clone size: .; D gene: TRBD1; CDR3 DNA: TGTGCCAGCAGCGGACAGGGTCCGGGCACTGAAGCTTTCTTT; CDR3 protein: CASSGQGPGTEAFF
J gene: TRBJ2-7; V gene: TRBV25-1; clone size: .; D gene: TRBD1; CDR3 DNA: TGTGCCAGCAGTACCCGACAGGGGGTCGAACACGAGCAGTACTTC; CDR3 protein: CASSTRQGVEHEQYF
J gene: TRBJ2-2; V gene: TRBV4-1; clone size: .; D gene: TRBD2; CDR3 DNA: TGCGCCAGCAGCAGCCCTGTGAGGGGACTAGCGGGGGGTCTCACCGGGGAGCTGTTTTTT; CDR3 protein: CASSSPVRGLAGGLTGELFF
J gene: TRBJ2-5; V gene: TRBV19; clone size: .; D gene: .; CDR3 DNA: TGTGCCAGTAGTGATCTCGGGGAACAAGAGACCCAGTACTTC; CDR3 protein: CASSDLGEQETQYF
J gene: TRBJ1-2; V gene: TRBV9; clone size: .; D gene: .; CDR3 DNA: TGTGCCAGCAGCGCTAGCGGGCAGGGAATTGACTATGGCTACACCTTC; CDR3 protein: CASSASGQGIDYGYTF
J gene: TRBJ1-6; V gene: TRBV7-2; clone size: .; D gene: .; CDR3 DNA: TGTGCCAGCAGCCCGGACAGTTTGAGCTCCTATAATTCACCCCTCCACTTT; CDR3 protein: CASSPDSLSSYNSPLHF
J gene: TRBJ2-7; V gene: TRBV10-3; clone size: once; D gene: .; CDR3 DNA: TGTGCCATCAGTGACGGGGCTAGTATCTACGAGCAGTACTTC; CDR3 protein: CAISDGASIYEQYF
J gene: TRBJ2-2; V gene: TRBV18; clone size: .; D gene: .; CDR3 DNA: TGTGCCAGCTCACCGAGGACCGGGGAGCTGTTTTTT; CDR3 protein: CASSPRTGELFF
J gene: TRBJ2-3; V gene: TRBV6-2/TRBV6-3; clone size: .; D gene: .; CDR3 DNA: TGTGCCAGCAGATACCCCACAGATACGCAGTATTTT; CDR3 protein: CASRYPTDTQYF
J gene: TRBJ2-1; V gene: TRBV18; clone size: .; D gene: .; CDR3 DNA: TGTGCCAGCTCACCACAACGAAATGAGCAGTTCTTC; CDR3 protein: CASSPQRNEQFF
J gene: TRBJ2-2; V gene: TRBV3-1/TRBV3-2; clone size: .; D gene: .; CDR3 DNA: TGTGCCAGCAGCCACGCCGGGGAGCTGTTTTTT; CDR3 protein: CASSHAGELFF
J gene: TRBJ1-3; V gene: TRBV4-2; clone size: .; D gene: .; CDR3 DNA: TGTGCCAGCAGCCAAGAAAATACGGAGGGACACACCATATATTTT; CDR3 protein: CASSQENTEGHTIYF